This T cell receptor beta chain is drawn from a study of control samples from healthy donors and cancer patients. The germline gives CDR1 LNHDA, CDR2 SQIVND (reference sequence). Trimming removed 6 bases from V and 5 bases from J, with 18 bases in between. The CDR3 contains 15 residues. Method: immunoSEQ multiplex PCR; TCRdb's copy keeps in-frame clones and lacks some. The repertoire has about 100,000 clones, about 90% of them found once; the top ten carry approximately 20%. The V call is TRBV19, the J call TRBJ2-3, with D possibly being TRBD2 (6 bases). The sequenced material came from blood. The receptor was derived from a woman aged 50 to 60 in good health. CDR3 sequence (DNA): TGTGCCAGTAGACGAGACGCCGGGGGTGTAGATACGCAGTATTTT. Protein product: CASRRDAGGVDTQYF.